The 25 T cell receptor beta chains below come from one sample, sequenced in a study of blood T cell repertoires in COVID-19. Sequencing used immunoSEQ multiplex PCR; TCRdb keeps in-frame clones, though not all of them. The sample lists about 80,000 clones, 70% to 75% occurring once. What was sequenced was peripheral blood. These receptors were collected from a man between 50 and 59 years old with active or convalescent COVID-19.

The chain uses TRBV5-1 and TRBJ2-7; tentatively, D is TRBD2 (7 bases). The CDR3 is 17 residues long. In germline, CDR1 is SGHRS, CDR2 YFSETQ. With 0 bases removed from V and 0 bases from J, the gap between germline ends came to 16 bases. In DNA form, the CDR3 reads TGCGCCAGCAGCTTGGTTGTCGGGGGGCCGAGCTCCTACGAGCAGTACTTC. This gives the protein CASSLVVGGPSSYEQYF.

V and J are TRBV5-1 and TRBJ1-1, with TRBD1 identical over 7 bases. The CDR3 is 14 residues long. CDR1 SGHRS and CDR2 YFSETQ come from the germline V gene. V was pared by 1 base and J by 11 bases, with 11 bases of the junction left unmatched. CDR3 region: CASSLTGVLGEAFF. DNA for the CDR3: TGCGCCAGCAGCTTGACAGGGGTACTTGGAGAGGCTTTCTTT.

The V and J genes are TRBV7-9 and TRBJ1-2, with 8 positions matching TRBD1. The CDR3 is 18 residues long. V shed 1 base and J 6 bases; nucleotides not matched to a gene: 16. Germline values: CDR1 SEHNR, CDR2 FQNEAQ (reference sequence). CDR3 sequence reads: CASSLGIVDRGTLHGYTF. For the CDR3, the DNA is TGTGCCAGCAGCTTAGGAATAGTTGACAGGGGCACTCTTCATGGCTACACCTTC. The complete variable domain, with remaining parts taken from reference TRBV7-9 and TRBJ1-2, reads DTGVSQNPRHKITKRGQNVTFRCDPISEHNRLYWYRQTLGQGPEFLTYFQNEAQLEKSRLLSDRFSAERPKGSFSTLEIQRTEQGDSAMYLCASSLGIVDRGTLHGYTFGSGTRLTVV.

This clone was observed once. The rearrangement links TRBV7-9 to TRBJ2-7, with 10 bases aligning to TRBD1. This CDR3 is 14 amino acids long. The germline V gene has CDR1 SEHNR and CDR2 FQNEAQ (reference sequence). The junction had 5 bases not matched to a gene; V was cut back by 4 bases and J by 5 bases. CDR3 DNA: TGTGCCAGCAGCTCTGGACAGGGGGTCCACGAGCAGTACTTC. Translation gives CASSSGQGVHEQYF.

The CDR3 nucleotides read TGCGCCAGCAGTGATATACAGGGGACCACTGAAGCTTTCTTT. Translated, it gives CASSDIQGTTEAFF. The chain couples TRBV5-1 to TRBJ1-1; 7 bases agree with TRBD1. This CDR3 region has 14 residues. The germline gives CDR1 SGHRS, CDR2 YFSETQ. J was trimmed by 4 bases and V by 5 bases; bases with no gene match: 8.

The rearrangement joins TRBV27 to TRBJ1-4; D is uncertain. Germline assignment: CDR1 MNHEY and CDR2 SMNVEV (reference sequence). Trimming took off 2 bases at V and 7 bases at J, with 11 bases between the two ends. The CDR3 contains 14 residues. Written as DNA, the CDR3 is TGTGCCAGCAGTTTAGGACGGGGAAGTGAAAAACTGTTTTTT. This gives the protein CASSLGRGSEKLFF.

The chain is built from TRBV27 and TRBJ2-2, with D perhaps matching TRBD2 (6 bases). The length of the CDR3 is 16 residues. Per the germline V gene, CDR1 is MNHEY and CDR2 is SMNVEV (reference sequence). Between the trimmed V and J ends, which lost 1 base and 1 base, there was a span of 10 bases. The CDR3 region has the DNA TGTGCCAGCAGTTTATGGGCGGGGCTGAACACCGGGGAGCTGTTTTTT. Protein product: CASSLWAGLNTGELFF.

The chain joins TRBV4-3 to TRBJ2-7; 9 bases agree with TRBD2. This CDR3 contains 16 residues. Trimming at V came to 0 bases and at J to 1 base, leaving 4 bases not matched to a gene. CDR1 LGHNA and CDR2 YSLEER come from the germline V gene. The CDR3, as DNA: TGCGCCAGCAGCCAAGATCTAGCGGGGCCATCCTACGAGCAGTACTTC. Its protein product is CASSQDLAGPSYEQYF.

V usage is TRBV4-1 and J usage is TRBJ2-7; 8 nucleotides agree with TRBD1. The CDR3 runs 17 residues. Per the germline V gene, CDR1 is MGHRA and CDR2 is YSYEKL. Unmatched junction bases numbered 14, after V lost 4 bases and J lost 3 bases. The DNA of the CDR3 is TGCGCCAGCAGCCGAGCCGCCGGGACAGGTCCTTTCTACGAGCAGTACTTC. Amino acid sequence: CASSRAAGTGPFYEQYF.

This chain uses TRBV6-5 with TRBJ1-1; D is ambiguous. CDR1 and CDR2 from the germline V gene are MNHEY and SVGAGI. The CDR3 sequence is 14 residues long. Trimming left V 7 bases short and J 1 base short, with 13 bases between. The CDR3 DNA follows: TGTGCCAGCAAGCGGGCAGGACCGAACACTGAAGCTTTCTTT. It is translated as CASKRAGPNTEAFF.

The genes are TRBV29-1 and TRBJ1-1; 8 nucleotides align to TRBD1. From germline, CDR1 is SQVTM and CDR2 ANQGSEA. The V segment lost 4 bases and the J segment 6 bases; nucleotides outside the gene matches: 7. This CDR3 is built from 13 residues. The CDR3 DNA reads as TGCAGCGTTGGACAGGGGTCCTTCTCTGAAGCTTTCTTT. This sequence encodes CSVGQGSFSEAFF. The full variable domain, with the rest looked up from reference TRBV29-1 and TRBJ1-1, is SAVISQKPSRDICQRGTSLTIQCQVDSQVTMMFWYRQQPGQSLTLIATANQGSEATYESGFVIDKFPISRPNLTFSTLTVSNMSPEDSSIYLCSVGQGSFSEAFFGQGTRLTVV.

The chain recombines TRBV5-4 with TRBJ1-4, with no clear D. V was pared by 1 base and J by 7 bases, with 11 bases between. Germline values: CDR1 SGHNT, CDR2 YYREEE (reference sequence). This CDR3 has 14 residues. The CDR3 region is CASSLSPRSEKLFF. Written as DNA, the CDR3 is TGTGCCAGCAGCTTGAGCCCCCGGTCTGAAAAACTGTTTTTT.

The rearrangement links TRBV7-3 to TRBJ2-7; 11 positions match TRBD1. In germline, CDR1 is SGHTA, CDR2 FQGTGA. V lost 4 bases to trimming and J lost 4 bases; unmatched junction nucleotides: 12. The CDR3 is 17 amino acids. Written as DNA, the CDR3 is TGTGCCAGCAGCTGGAGGACAGGGGGCCCATGGGGATACGAGCAGTACTTC. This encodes CASSWRTGGPWGYEQYF.

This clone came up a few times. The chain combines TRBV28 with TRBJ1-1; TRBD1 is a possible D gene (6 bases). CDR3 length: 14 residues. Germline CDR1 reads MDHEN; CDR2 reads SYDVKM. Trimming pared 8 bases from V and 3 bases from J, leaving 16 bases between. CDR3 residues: CASSTPDSYTEAFF. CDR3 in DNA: TGTGCCAGCTCCACACCGGACAGCTACACTGAAGCTTTCTTT. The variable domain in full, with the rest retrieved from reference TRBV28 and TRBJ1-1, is DVKVTQSSRYLVKRTGEKVFLECVQDMDHENMFWYRQDPGLGLRLIYFSYDVKMKEKGDIPEGYSVSREKKERFSLILESASTNQTSMYLCASSTPDSYTEAFFGQGTRLTVV.

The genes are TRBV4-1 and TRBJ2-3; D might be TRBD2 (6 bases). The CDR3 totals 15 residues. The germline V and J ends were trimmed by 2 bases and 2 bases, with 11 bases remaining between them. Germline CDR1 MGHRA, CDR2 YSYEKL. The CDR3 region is CASSQTAGLTDTQYF. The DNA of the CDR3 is TGCGCCAGCAGCCAAACGGCGGGGCTCACAGATACGCAGTATTTT.

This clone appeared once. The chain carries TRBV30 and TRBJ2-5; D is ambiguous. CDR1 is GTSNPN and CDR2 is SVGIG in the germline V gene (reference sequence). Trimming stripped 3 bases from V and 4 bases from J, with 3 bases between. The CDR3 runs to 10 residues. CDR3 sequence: CAWSRETQYF. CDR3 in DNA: TGTGCCTGGAGCAGAGAGACCCAGTACTTC.

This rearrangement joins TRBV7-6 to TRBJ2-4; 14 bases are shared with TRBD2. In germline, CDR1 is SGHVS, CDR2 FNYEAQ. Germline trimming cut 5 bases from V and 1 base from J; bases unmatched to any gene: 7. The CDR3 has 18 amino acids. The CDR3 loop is CASSVTSGGAVAKNIQYF. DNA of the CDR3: TGTGCCAGCAGCGTGACTAGCGGGGGGGCGGTGGCCAAAAACATTCAGTACTTC.

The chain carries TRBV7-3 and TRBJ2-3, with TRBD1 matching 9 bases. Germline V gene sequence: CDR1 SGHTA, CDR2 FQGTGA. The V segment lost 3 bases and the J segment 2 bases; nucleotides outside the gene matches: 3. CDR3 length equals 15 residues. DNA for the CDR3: TGTGCCAGCAGCTTGGACAGGGGAGCCACAGATACGCAGTATTTT. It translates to CASSLDRGATDTQYF.

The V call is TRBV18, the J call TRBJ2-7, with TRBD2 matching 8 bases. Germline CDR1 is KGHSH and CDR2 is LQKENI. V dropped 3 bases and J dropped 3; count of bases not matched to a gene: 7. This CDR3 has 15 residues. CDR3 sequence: CASSPGRGLVYEQYF. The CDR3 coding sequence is TGTGCCAGCTCACCGGGGAGGGGACTAGTCTACGAGCAGTACTTC.

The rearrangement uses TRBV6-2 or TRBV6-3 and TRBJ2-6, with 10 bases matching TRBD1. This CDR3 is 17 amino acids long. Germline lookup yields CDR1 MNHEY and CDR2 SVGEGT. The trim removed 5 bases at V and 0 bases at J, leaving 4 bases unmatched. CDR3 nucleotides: TGTGCCAGCAGTCCCTGGGACAGGGGCTCTGGGGCCAACGTCCTGACTTTC. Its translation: CASSPWDRGSGANVLTF.

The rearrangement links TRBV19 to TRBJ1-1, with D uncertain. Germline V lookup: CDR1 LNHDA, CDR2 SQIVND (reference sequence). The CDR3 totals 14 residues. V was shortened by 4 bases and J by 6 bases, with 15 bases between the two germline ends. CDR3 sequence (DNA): TGTGCCAGTAGTACCCCGGCCCGGACTGCTGAAGCTTTCTTT. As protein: CASSTPARTAEAFF.

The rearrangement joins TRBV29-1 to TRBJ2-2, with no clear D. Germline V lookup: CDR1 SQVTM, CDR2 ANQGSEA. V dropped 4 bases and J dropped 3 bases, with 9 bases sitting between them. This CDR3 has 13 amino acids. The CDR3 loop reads CSVARSYTGELFF. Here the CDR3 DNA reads TGCAGCGTTGCGCGGTCCTACACCGGGGAGCTGTTTTTT.

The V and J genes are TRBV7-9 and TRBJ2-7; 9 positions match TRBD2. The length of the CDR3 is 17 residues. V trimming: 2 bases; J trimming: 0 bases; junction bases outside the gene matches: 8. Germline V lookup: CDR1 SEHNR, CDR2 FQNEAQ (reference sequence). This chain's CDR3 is CASSLLPSGVYSYEQYF. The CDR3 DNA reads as TGTGCCAGCAGCTTACTTCCTAGCGGGGTCTACTCCTACGAGCAGTACTTC.

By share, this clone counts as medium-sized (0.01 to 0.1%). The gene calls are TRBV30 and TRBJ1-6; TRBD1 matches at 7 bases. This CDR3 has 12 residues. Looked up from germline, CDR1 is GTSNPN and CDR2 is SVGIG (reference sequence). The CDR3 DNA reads TGTGCTGTGCGACAGGGAAATTCACCCCTCCACTTT. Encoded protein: CAVRQGNSPLHF.

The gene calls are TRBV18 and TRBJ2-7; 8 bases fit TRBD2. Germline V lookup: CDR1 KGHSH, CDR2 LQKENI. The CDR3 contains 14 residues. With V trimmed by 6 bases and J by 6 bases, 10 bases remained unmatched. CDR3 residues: CASSLPGLVFEQYF. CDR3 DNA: TGTGCCAGCTCCCTGCCGGGACTAGTGTTCGAGCAGTACTTC. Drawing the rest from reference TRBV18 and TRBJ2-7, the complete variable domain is NAGVMQNPRHLVRRRGQEARLRCSPMKGHSHVYWYRQLPEEGLKFMVYLQKENIIDESGMPKERFSAEFPKEGPSILRIQQVVRGDSAAYFCASSLPGLVFEQYFGPGTRLTVT.